These 8 T cell receptor beta chains came from one sample sequenced in a study of sequential checkpoint blockade in melanoma. Using immunoSEQ multiplex PCR, the repertoire was profiled, and TCRdb retains in-frame clones only, with some absent. The sample records under 20,000 clones, 80% being singletons. The treatment is: randomized to nivolumab then ipilimumab (arm A) or the reverse (arm B). The sequencing here drew on CD8+ T cells sorted from blood (inferred from file names), taken from a patient given nivolumab and ipilimumab in sequence. The receptors derive from a human donor with melanoma.

This clone is medium-sized by share. The chain uses TRBV7-9 and TRBJ2-7; D is perhaps TRBD2 (7 bases). Germline CDR1 reads SEHNR; CDR2 reads FQNEAQ (reference sequence). The ends were cut back, 5 bases at V and 2 bases at J, with 19 bases in the middle. The CDR3 length is 16 residues. CDR3 sequence: CASSGGGGPRPYEQYF. The CDR3 bases are TGTGCCAGCAGCGGAGGGGGGGGACCGCGGCCCTACGAGCAGTACTTC. Filled out from reference TRBV7-9 and TRBJ2-7, the complete variable domain reads DTGVSQNPRHKITKRGQNVTFRCDPISEHNRLYWYRQTLGQGPEFLTYFQNEAQLEKSRLLSDRFSAERPKGSFSTLEIQRTEQGDSAMYLCASSGGGGPRPYEQYFGPGTRLTVT.

This clone was observed a few times. The chain employs TRBV27 and TRBJ2-5; 8 nucleotides match TRBD2. With the DNA end fitting TRBJ2-7 better, the J assignment may be wrong. The CDR3 covers 15 residues. Germline V CDR1 and CDR2: MNHEY, SMNVEV (reference sequence). Here the CDR3 reads CATQSMAGGPYEQYF. CDR3 DNA: TGTGCCACCCAATCGATGGCGGGAGGACCATACGAGCAGTACTTC.

The chain carries TRBV25-1 and TRBJ2-7, with 11 bases lining up with TRBD2. CDR1 MGHDK and CDR2 SYGVNS come from the germline V gene. V was clipped by 1 base and J by 7 bases; unmatched bases: 6. The CDR3 sequence is 15 residues long. Here the CDR3 reads CASSESALAGVEQYF. In nucleotides, the CDR3 is TGTGCCAGCAGTGAATCAGCACTAGCGGGAGTTGAGCAGTACTTC.

V gene TRBV5-1 combines with J gene TRBJ1-6, with TRBD1 identical over 9 bases. This CDR3 is built from 15 residues. Germline assignment: CDR1 SGHRS and CDR2 YFSETQ. J gave up 6 bases and V 0 bases, and 1 base lay outside the gene matches. In nucleotides, the CDR3 is TGCGCCAGCAGCTTGGGACAGGGGGGTAATTCACCCCTCCACTTT. Translation gives CASSLGQGGNSPLHF.

The gene calls are TRBV7-2 and TRBJ2-7, with D maybe TRBD2 (5 bases). Looked up from germline, CDR1 is SGHTA and CDR2 is FQGNSA. Trimming took 3 bases from V and 2 from J, leaving 14 bases between them. The CDR3 is 15 residues long. CDR3 sequence: CASSFHSGGTYEQYF. As DNA, the CDR3 is TGTGCCAGCAGCTTCCACTCCGGAGGAACCTACGAGCAGTACTTC.

The gene calls are TRBV11-2 and TRBJ1-1; a weak D match, TRBD1 (5 bases). This CDR3 spans 14 amino acids. The V end was cut by 5 bases, the J end by 4 bases, with 14 bases between. Germline-derived CDR1 and CDR2 are SGHAT and FQNNGV. As DNA, the CDR3 is TGTGCCAGCAGCGAAGCGGGGGGACCCACTGAAGCTTTCTTT. Its protein is CASSEAGGPTEAFF.

CDR3 in DNA: TGTGCCAGCAGCGTAGGGGGCAGTGCACAAGAGACCCAGTACTTC. Residues: CASSVGGSAQETQYF. This chain joins TRBV9 and TRBJ2-5, with a weak D call TRBD1 (5 bases). Germline V gene data show CDR1 as SGDLS and CDR2 as YYNGEE. V was shortened by 0 bases and J by 2 bases, with 11 bases between the two germline ends. This CDR3 has 15 amino acids. Using reference TRBV9 and TRBJ2-5 for the parts outside the CDR3, the full variable domain is DSGVTQTPKHLITATGQRVTLRCSPRSGDLSVYWYQQSLDQGLQFLIQYYNGEERAKGNILERFSAQQFPDLHSELNLSSLELGDSALYFCASSVGGSAQETQYFGPGTRLLVL.

The chain couples TRBV27 to TRBJ1-5; the D gene is possibly TRBD1 (6 bases). V was clipped by 10 bases and J by 5 bases, with 15 bases between them. This CDR3 contains 13 residues. Per germline, CDR1 MNHEY and CDR2 SMNVEV (reference sequence). CDR3 region: CATAGAPYQPQHF. In DNA form, the CDR3 reads TGTGCCACCGCAGGGGCTCCATATCAGCCCCAGCATTTT.